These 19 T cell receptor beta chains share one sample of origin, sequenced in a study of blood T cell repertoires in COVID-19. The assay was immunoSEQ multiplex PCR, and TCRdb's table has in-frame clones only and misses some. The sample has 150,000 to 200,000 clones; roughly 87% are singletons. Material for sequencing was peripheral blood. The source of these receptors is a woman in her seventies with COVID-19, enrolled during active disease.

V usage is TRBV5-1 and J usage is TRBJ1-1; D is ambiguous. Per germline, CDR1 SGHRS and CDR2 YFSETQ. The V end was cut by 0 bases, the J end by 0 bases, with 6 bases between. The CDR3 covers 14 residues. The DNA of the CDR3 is TGCGCCAGCAGCTTGGACGGGATGAACACTGAAGCTTTCTTT. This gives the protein CASSLDGMNTEAFF.

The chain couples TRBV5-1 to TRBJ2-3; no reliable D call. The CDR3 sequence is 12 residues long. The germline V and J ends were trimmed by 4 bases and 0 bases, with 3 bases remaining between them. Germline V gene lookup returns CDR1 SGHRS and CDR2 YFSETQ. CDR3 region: CASSLSTDTQYF. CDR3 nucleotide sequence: TGCGCCAGCAGCCTAAGCACAGATACGCAGTATTTT.

CDR3 sequence reads: CASSLWAGESYQPQHF. The CDR3 DNA reads as TGTGCCAGCAGCTTGTGGGCAGGGGAGTCATATCAGCCCCAGCATTTT. The chain uses TRBV5-6 and TRBJ1-5; TRBD1 might be the D (6 bases). The CDR3 extends over 16 amino acids. V was cut by 1 base and J by 5 bases, with 16 bases left in between. Germline values: CDR1 SGHDT, CDR2 YYEEEE.

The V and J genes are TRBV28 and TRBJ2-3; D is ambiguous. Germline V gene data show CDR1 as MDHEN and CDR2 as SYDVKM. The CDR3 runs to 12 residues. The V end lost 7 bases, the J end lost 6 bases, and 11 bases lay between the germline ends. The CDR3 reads CASIGFEDTQYF. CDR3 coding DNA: TGTGCCAGCATTGGTTTTGAGGATACGCAGTATTTT.

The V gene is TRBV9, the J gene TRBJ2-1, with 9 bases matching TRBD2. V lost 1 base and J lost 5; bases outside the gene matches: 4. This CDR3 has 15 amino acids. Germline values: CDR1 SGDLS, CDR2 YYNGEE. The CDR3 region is CASSVTSGGHNEQFF. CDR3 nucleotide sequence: TGTGCCAGCAGCGTAACCAGCGGGGGGCACAATGAGCAGTTCTTC.

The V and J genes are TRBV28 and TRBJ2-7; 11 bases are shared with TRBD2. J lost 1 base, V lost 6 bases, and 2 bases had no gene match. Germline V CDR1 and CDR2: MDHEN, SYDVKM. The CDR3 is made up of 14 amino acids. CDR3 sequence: CASRASGRSYEQYF. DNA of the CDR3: TGTGCCAGCAGAGCTAGCGGGAGGTCCTACGAGCAGTACTTC.

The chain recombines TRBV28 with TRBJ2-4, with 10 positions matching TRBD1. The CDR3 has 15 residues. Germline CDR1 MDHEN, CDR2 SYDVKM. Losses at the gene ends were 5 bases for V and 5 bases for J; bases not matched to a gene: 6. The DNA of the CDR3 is TGTGCCAGCAGTGTTGGAGGGACAGGGGAAAACATTCAGTACTTC. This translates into CASSVGGTGENIQYF.

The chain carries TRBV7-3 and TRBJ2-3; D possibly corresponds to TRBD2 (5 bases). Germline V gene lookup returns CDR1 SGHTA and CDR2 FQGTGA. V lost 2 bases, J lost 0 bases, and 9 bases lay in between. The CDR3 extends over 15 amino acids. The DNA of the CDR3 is TGTGCCAGCAGCTTATCCCCGGGGAGCACAGATACGCAGTATTTT. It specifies CASSLSPGSTDTQYF.

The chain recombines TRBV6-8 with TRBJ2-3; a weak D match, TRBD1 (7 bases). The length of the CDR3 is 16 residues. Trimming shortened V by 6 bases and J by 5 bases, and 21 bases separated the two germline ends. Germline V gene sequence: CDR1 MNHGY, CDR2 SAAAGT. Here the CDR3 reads CASRGRGGTGGDTQYF. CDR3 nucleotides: TGTGCCAGCAGGGGGCGAGGGGGCACCGGGGGAGATACGCAGTATTTT.

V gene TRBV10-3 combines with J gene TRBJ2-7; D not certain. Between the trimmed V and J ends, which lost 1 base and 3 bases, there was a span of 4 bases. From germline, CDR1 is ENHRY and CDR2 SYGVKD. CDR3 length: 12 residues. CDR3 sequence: CAISEYLYEQYF. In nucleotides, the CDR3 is TGTGCCATCAGTGAGTATCTCTACGAGCAGTACTTC.

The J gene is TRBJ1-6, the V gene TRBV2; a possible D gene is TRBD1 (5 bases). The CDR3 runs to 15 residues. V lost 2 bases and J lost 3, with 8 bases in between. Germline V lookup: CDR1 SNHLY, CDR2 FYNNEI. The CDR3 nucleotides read TGTGCCAGCAGTGAATACAGGCTCTATAATTCACCCCTCCACTTT. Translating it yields CASSEYRLYNSPLHF.

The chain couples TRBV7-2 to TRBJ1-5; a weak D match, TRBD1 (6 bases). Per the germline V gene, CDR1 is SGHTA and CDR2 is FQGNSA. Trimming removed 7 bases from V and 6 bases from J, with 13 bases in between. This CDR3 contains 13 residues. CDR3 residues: CASKGGAGQPQHF. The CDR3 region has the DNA TGTGCCAGCAAAGGGGGGGCGGGTCAGCCCCAGCATTTT.

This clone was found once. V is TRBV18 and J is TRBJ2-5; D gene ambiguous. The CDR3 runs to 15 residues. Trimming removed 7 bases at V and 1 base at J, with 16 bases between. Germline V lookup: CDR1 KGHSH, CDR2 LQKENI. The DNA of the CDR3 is TGTGCCAGCTTATTATCTAACGCGGCCCAAGAGACCCAGTACTTC. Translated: CASLLSNAAQETQYF.

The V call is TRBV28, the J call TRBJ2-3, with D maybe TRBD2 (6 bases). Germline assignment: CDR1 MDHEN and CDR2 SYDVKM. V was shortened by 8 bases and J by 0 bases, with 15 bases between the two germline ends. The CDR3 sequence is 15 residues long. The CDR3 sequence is CASPPRGKSTDTQYF. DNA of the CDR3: TGTGCCAGCCCCCCCCGGGGGAAGAGCACAGATACGCAGTATTTT. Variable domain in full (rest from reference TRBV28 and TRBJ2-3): DVKVTQSSRYLVKRTGEKVFLECVQDMDHENMFWYRQDPGLGLRLIYFSYDVKMKEKGDIPEGYSVSREKKERFSLILESASTNQTSMYLCASPPRGKSTDTQYFGPGTRLTVL.

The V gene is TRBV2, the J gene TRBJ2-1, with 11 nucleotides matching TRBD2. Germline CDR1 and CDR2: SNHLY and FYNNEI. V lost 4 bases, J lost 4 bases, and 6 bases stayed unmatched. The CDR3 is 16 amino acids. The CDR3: CASSAAVAGGYNEQFF. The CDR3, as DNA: TGTGCCAGCAGTGCAGCTGTAGCGGGAGGGTACAATGAGCAGTTCTTC.

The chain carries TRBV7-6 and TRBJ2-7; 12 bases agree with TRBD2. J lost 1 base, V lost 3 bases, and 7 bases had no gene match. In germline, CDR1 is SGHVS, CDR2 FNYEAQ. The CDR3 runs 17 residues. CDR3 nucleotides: TGTGCCAGCAGCTTGAGACTAGCGGGGGATCTTTCCTACGAGCAGTACTTC. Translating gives CASSLRLAGDLSYEQYF.

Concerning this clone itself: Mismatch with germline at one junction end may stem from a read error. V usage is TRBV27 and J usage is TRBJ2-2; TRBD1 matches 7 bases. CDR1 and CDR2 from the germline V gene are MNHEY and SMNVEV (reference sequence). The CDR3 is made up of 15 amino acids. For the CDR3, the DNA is TGTGCCAGCACCAGGACAGGCCCGAACGCCGGGGAGCTGTTTTTT. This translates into CASTRTGPNAGELFF.

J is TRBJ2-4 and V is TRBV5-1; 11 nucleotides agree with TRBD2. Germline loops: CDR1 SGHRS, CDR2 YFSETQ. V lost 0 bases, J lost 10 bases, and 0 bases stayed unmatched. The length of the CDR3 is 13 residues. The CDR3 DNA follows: TGCGCCAGCAGCTTGGGACTAGCGGGGATTCAGTACTTC. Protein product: CASSLGLAGIQYF.

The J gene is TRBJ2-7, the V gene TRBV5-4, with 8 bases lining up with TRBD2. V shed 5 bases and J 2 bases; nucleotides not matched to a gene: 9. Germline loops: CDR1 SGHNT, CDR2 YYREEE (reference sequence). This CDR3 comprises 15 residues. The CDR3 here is CASSYGTRVAYEQYF. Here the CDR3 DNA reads TGTGCCAGCAGTTACGGGACTAGGGTGGCCTACGAGCAGTACTTC.